This T cell receptor beta chain stems from a study of blood T cells in healthy people across ages. Germline V CDR1 and CDR2: SQVTM, ANQGSEA. With 7 bases removed from V and 0 bases from J, the gap between germline ends came to 16 bases. This CDR3 is 16 amino acids long. The donors, all healthy, were Caucasians living in Russia, aged about 6 to 90. Primers used in a second PCR of about 7 to 11 cycles were a sample-barcoded 5' primer and a J-beta primer mix. TCRdb re-derived calls from the 5' RACE reads in MiXCR, one entry per CDR3 protein. The sample gives over 1,500,000 distinct CDR3 sequences, just under 50% of which show up once; about 2.1% is in the top ten.

Sample: blood. The genes are TRBV29-1 and TRBJ2-6; weak D call: TRBD2 (6 bases). The source of this sequence is a woman aged 40 to 50 in good health. CDR3 protein: CSAGGSGGSGANVLTF. CDR3 bases: TGCAGCGCCGGGGGTTCTGGGGGCTCTGGGGCCAACGTCCTGACTTTC.